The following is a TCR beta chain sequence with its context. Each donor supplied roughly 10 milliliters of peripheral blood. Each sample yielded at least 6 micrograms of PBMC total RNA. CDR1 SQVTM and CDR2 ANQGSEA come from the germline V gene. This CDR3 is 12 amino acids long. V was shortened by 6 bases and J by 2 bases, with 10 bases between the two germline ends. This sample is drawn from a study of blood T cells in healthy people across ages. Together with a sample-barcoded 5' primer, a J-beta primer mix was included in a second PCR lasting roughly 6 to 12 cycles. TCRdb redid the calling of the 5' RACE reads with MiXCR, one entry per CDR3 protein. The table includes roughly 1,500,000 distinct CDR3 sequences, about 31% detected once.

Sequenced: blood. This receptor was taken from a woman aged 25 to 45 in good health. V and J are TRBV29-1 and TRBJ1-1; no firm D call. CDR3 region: CSVKEGNTEAFF. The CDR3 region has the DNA TGCAGCGTCAAAGAGGGAAACACTGAAGCTTTCTTT.